This TCR beta chain was sequenced in a study of T cells in Graves' hyperthyroidism and ophthalmopathy (dated by TCRdb to between 2017 and 2020). Regarding the research as a whole: A discovery cohort of approximately 100 patients, about 40 with Graves' ophthalmopathy and fewer than 65 with stable Graves' hyperthyroidism, was used to find distinguishing TCR V-J signatures. After sampling, hyperthyroidism patients received methimazole starting at 30 mg daily, and ophthalmopathy patients received high-dose intravenous methylprednisolone. The 100 discovery patients were randomly split 7:3 into training and test sets. An independent validation cohort of under 20 hyperthyroidism patients and about 15 patients who later progressed to ophthalmopathy tested prospective prediction of ophthalmopathy. In more than 5 Graves' hyperthyroidism patients, the study also compared T-cell repertoires from thyroid tissue with T-cell repertoires from blood. According to the paper, TCR Vbeta CDR3 sequencing was carried out on approximately 140 peripheral blood samples, which came from fewer than 50 ophthalmopathy, roughly 75 hyperthyroidism and approximately 17 progressor patients.

Study-wide findings and limitations: During validation, the model predicted progression to ophthalmopathy a median of approximately 6 months ahead of onset, with around 71% sensitivity and less than 85% specificity. Ophthalmopathy was separated from stable hyperthyroidism by a 13 V-J signature model, with around 90% sensitivity and roughly 84% specificity obtained in cross-validation and 80%/75% obtained in testing. No statistical method was used to set the sample size in advance, and investigators knew the group allocation. Blood samples also contained most of the expanded thyroid clonotypes (frequency above 0.001), which suggests that blood repertoires may reflect thyroid immune responses.

In its sample, this clonotype was seen a few times. Its antigen remains unidentified. Base qualities are not provided; no much larger clone lies one nucleotide away. There are 13 amino acids in the CDR3, from cysteine to phenylalanine inclusive. Of all the DNA, just the CDR3 is kept, 39 bases in frame from base 1. V and J are truncated by 8 bases and 8 bases respectively, leaving an intervening sequence of 15 bases. As encoded in the germline V gene, CDR1 is SNHLY while CDR2 is FYNNEI. The TCR beta CDR3 regions were amplified from RNA transcripts. A first-round RT-PCR of the TCR CDR3 used the HTBI primer set with the Qiagen OneStep RT-PCR kit. A second multiplex PCR round built the libraries, followed by size selection and purification. Sequencing of the libraries was done on an Illumina HiSeq2000 using paired-end 100 bp reads. Turning to the authors' computational methods: Raw data were processed with SOAPnuke, discarding reads with adapters, uncalled bases, mean Phred below 15, or no exact constant-primer or identifier match. COPE v1.2.5 was used to merge the high-quality paired reads, and each unique nucleotide sequence was defined as a clonotype. Clonotypes were aligned to IMGT TRBV, TRBD and TRBJ reference segments using MiTCR v1.1. The analysis included only V-J combinations with a frequency above 0.0001, which together covered approximately 99% of the repertoires. The TCS score was defined as F50 (clonal expansion) divided by E x V (chaos), with BLOSUM62-based TCRdist calculated between CDR3 peptides within each V-J. Welch's t-statistics and random forest reduced just over 500 V-J features to 13, which were used in a naive Bayes classifier (R e1071). Thyroid-blood repertoire similarity was quantified with the Morisita-Horn index. The public reads were quality trimmed at Q25 with fastp and then assembled into clones with MiXCR by TCRdb, keeping productive beta chains. When rows share a CDR3 protein, they turn into one entry using the most common DNA and genes. The V and J calls and clone size are TCRdb's, not the authors'. For this sample there are 550,000 to 700,000 distinct CDR3 sequences; under 60% appear just once. The top ten constitute over 15% of the sample.

The study excluded patients with uncontrolled infections, other autoimmune diseases, pregnancy or lactation. Diagnoses were based on clinical symptoms, serum thyroxine and TRAb, thyroid ultrasound and orbital computed tomography. Trizol reagent was used to extract total RNA, and RNA quality was then checked on an Agilent 2100 Bioanalyzer. This TCR was recovered from an adult woman with Graves' disease, either hyperthyroidism or ophthalmopathy (not recorded which). The sequenced sample consisted of peripheral blood or thyroid tissue (not recorded which). This chain joins TRBV2 to TRBJ1-4; TRBD1 is a weak D gene call, 5 bases matching. In nucleotide form, the sequence is TGTGCCAGCTCGCGGGAGGGGCCAGAAAAACTGTTTTTT. Translation gives CASSREGPEKLFF. Here the CDR3 is joined to the reference TRBV2 and TRBJ1-4 genes, and the full variable domain is: EPEVTQTPSHQVTQMGQEVILRCVPISNHLYFYWYRQILGQKVEFLVSFYNNEISEKSEIFDDQFSVERPDGSNFTLKIRSTKLEDSAMYFCASSREGPEKLFFGSGTQLSVL.